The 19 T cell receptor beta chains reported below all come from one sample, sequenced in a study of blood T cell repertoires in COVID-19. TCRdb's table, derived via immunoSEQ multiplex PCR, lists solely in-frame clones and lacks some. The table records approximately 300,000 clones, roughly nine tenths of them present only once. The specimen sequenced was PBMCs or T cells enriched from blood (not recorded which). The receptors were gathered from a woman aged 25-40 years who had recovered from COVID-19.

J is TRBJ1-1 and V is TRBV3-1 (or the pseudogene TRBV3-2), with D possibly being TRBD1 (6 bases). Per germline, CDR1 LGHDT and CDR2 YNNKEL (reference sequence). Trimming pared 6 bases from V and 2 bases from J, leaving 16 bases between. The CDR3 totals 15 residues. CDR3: CASSRGGAGNTEAFF. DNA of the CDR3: TGTGCCAGCAGTCGGGGGGGCGCTGGTAACACTGAAGCTTTCTTT.

The DNA of the CDR3 is TGTGCCAGCTCAGCGACTACTACAGATACGCAGTATTTT. As protein: CASSATTTDTQYF. The chain is built from TRBV18 and TRBJ2-3; possible D gene TRBD2, 5 bases. V lost 5 bases and J lost 3, with 9 bases in between. CDR1 is KGHSH, CDR2 LQKENI, per germline. CDR3 length equals 13 residues.

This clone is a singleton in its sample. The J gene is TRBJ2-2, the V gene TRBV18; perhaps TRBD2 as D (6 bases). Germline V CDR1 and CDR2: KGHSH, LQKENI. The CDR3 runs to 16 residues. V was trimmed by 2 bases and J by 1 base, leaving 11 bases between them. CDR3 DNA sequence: TGTGCCAGCTCACCAAGGAGGGGCAGGAACACCGGGGAGCTGTTTTTT. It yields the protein CASSPRRGRNTGELFF.

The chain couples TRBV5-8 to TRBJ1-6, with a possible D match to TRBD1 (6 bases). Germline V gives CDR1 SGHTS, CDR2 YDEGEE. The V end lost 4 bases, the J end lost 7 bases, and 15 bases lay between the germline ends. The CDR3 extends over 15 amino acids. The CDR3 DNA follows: TGTGCCAGCAGCCGTGAACAGGGCCAGAATTCACCCCTCCACTTT. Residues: CASSREQGQNSPLHF.

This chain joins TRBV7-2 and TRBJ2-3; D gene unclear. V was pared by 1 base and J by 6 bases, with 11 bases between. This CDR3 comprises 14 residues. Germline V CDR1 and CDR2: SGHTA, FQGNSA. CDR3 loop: CASSLGRGEDTQYF. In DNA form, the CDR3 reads TGTGCCAGCAGCTTAGGTCGCGGTGAGGATACGCAGTATTTT. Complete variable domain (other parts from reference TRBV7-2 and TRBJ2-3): GAGVSQSPSNKVTEKGKDVELRCDPISGHTALYWYRQSLGQGLEFLIYFQGNSAPDKSGLPSDRFSAERTGGSVSTLTIQRTQQEDSAVYLCASSLGRGEDTQYFGPGTRLTVL.

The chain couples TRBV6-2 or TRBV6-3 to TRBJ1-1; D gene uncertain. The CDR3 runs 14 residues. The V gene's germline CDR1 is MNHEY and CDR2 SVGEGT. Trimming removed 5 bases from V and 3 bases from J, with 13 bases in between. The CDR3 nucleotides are TGTGCCAGCAGTACCGGAGGAGTGGACACTGAAGCTTTCTTT. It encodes CASSTGGVDTEAFF.

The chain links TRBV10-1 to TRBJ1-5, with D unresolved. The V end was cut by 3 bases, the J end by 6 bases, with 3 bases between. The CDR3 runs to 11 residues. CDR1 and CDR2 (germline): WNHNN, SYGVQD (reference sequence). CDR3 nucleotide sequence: TGCGCCAGCAGTGACAGTCAGCCCCAGCATTTT. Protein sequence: CASSDSQPQHF.

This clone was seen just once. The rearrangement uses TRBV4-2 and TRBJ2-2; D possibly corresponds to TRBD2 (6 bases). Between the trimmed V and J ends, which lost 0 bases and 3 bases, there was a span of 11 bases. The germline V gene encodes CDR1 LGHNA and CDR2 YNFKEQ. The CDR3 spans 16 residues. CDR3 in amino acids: CASSQDMGGHTGELFF. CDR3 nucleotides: TGTGCCAGCAGCCAAGATATGGGAGGCCACACCGGGGAGCTGTTTTTT.

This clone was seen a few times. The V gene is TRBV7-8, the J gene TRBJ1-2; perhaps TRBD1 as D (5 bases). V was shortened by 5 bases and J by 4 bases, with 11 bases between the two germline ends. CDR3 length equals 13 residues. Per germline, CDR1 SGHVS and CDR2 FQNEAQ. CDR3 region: CASSDPGGYGYTF. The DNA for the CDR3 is TGTGCCAGCAGCGATCCGGGGGGCTATGGCTACACCTTC.

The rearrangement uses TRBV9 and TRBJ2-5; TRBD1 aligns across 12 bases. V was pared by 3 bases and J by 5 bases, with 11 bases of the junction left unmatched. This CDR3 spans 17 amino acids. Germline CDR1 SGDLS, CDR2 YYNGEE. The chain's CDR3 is CASSERDWDRGPETQYF. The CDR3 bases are TGTGCCAGCAGCGAGAGAGATTGGGACAGGGGGCCGGAGACCCAGTACTTC.

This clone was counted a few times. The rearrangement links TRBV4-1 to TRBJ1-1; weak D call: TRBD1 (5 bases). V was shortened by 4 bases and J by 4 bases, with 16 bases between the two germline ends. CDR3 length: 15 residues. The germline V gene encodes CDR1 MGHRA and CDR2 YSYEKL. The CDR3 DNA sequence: TGCGCCAGCAGCCGCGGGGCAGAAAGCTTCACTGAAGCTTTCTTT. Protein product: CASSRGAESFTEAFF.

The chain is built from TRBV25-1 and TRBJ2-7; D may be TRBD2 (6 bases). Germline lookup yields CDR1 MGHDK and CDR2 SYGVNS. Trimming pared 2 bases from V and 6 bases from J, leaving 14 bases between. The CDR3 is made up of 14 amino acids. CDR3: CASSESGGVREQYF. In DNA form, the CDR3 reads TGTGCCAGCAGTGAAAGCGGCGGGGTACGCGAGCAGTACTTC.

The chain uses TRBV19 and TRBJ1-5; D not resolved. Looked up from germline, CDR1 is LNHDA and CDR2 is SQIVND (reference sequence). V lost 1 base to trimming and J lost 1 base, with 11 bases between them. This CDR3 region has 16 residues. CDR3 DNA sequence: TGTGCCAGTAGTATAGGCGGGAAAATCAGCAATCAGCCCCAGCATTTT. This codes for CASSIGGKISNQPQHF.

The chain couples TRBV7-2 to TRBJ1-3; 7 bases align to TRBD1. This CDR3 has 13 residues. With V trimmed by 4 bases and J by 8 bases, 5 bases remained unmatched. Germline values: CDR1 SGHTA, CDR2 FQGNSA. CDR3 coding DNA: TGTGCCAGCAGCTCGGGCAGGGGGTACACCATATATTTT. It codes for CASSSGRGYTIYF.

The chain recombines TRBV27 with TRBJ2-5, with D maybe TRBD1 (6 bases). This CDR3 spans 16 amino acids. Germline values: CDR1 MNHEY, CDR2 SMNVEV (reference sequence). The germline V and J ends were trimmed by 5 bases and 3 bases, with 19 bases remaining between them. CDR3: CASSPRDTAGKETQYF. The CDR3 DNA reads TGTGCCAGCAGTCCCAGGGACACGGCAGGGAAAGAGACCCAGTACTTC.

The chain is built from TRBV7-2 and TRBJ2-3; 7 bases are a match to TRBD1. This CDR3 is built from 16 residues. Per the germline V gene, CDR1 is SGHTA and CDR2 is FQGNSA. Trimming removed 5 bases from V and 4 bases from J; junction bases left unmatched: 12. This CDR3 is CASSLETGWGPDTQYF. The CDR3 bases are TGTGCCAGCAGCCTAGAGACAGGGTGGGGCCCAGATACGCAGTATTTT.

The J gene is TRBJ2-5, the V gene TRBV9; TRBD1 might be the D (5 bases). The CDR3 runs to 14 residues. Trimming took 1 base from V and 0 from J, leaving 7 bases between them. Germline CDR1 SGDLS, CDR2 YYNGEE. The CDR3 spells CASSVQGDQETQYF. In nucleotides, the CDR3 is TGTGCCAGCAGCGTACAGGGCGACCAAGAGACCCAGTACTTC.

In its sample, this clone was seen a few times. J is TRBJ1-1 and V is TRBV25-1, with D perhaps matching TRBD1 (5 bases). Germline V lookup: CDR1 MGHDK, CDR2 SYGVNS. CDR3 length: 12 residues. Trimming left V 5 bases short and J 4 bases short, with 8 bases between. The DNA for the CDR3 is TGTGCCAGCAGTTGGGGGGGCACTGAAGCTTTCTTT. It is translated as CASSWGGTEAFF.

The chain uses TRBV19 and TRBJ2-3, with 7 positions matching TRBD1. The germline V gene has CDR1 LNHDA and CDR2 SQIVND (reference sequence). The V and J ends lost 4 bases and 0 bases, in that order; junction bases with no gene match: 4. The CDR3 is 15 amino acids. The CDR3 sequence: CASSTGQLSTDTQYF. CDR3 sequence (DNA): TGTGCCAGTAGTACGGGACAGCTGAGCACAGATACGCAGTATTTT.